One sample yielded the 14 T cell receptor beta chains listed below, sequenced in a study of cytomegalovirus exposure and HLA in healthy donors. With 60 Vbeta and 13 Jbeta primers, the PCR was carried out. Some clones are missing from TCRdb's copy, which holds only in-frame ones; the method was immunoSEQ multiplex PCR. The sample lists 90,000 to 100,000 clones, approximately 80% occurring once. The material sequenced was PBMCs. Every receptor here comes from a woman between 35 and 50 years old in good health and CMV-seronegative.

The chain employs TRBV28 and TRBJ1-4; TRBD1 is a possible D gene (5 bases). From germline, CDR1 is MDHEN and CDR2 SYDVKM. Trimming left V 4 bases short and J 2 bases short, with 8 bases between. This CDR3 has 14 amino acids. The CDR3 loop is CASSSQGTNEKLFF. Here the CDR3 DNA reads TGTGCCAGCAGTTCCCAGGGTACTAATGAAAAACTGTTTTTT.

A single count supports this clone. The J gene is TRBJ2-3, the V gene TRBV28, with D possibly matching TRBD1 (5 bases). The CDR3 runs 15 residues. CDR1 is MDHEN and CDR2 is SYDVKM in the germline V gene. The V end was cut by 2 bases, the J end by 3 bases, with 12 bases between. The DNA of the CDR3 is TGTGCCAGCAGTTTAAACCCCTCAGGGACAGATACGCAGTATTTT. It encodes CASSLNPSGTDTQYF.

The rearrangement links TRBV11-2 to TRBJ2-5, with 10 nucleotides matching TRBD2. Germline CDR1 reads SGHAT; CDR2 reads FQNNGV. The junction had 3 bases not matched to a gene; V was cut back by 0 bases and J by 5 bases. CDR3 size: 15 residues. The CDR3 coding sequence is TGTGCCAGCAGCTTAGAAGGTAGCGGGAGGGAGACCCAGTACTTC. Its protein product is CASSLEGSGRETQYF.

This clone turned up a few times. V usage is TRBV6-5 and J usage is TRBJ2-7, with D perhaps matching TRBD1 (5 bases). The germline CDR1 and CDR2 sequences are MNHEY and SVGAGI. The CDR3 consists of 15 residues. The V and J ends lost 6 bases and 2 bases respectively, with 17 bases between them. This chain's CDR3 is CASSQRLAGPYEQYF. CDR3 in DNA: TGTGCCAGCAGCCAAAGACTGGCAGGGCCCTACGAGCAGTACTTC.

Turning to this clone: Mismatch with germline at one junction end may stem from a read error. The chain carries TRBV5-6 and TRBJ2-7; 10 bases are a match to TRBD1. The CDR3 loop spans 15 amino acids. Germline-derived CDR1 and CDR2 are SGHDT and YYEEEE. The CDR3 reads CASSLRGQGPRIPRF. As DNA, the CDR3 is TGTGCCAGCAGCTTGCGGGGACAGGGGCCCCGAATTCCACGCTTC.

This clone showed up just a few times. The CDR3 here is CASSTTRAGELFF. Here the CDR3 DNA reads TGTGCCAGCAGTACTACTAGGGCCGGGGAGCTGTTTTTT. The chain recombines TRBV6-5 with TRBJ2-2, with D maybe TRBD2 (5 bases). Germline V gene sequence: CDR1 MNHEY, CDR2 SVGAGI. CDR3 length: 13 residues. Trimming removed 5 bases from V and 6 bases from J, with 10 bases in between.

The chain recombines TRBV30 with TRBJ2-1; TRBD2 agrees at 12 bases. The V gene's germline CDR1 is GTSNPN and CDR2 SVGIG (reference sequence). This CDR3 is built from 14 residues. The trim removed 5 bases at V and 9 bases at J, leaving 8 bases unmatched. This chain's CDR3 is CAWFLAGGFGEQFF. The CDR3 DNA is TGTGCCTGGTTCCTAGCGGGAGGGTTCGGTGAGCAGTTCTTC.

This clone was picked up one time. This rearrangement joins TRBV2 to TRBJ1-4, with D tentatively TRBD1 (5 bases). The CDR3 extends over 14 amino acids. Germline CDR1 is SNHLY and CDR2 is FYNNEI. Trimming shortened V by 6 bases and J by 6 bases, and 14 bases separated the two germline ends. CDR3 protein: CASREPGTDEKLFF. The CDR3 region has the DNA TGTGCCAGCAGGGAACCCGGGACTGATGAAAAACTGTTTTTT.

The chain joins TRBV27 to TRBJ2-5; TRBD1 might be the D (6 bases). The CDR3 covers 15 residues. Germline V gives CDR1 MNHEY, CDR2 SMNVEV (reference sequence). V gave up 7 bases and J gave up 0 bases, with 15 bases separating them. This chain's CDR3 is CASTRTALYQETQYF. CDR3 DNA: TGTGCCAGCACAAGGACAGCTCTGTACCAAGAGACCCAGTACTTC.

J is TRBJ2-1 and V is TRBV27; possible D gene TRBD1, 5 bases. Germline V gives CDR1 MNHEY, CDR2 SMNVEV (reference sequence). The CDR3 contains 13 residues. Deletions cut 5 bases from V and 11 bases from J, with 16 bases between. CDR3 amino acids: CASSGRGRNKQFF. CDR3 DNA sequence: TGTGCCAGCAGTGGTAGGGGCAGGAATAAGCAGTTCTTC.

The chain joins TRBV2 to TRBJ1-2, with D possibly being TRBD1 (6 bases). Trimming removed 7 bases at V and 4 bases at J, with 22 bases between. CDR3 length equals 16 residues. From germline, CDR1 is SNHLY and CDR2 FYNNEI. CDR3 DNA: TGTGCCAGCACCGAAGGGGTACAGGGAAGGTTCTATGGCTACACCTTC. Amino acids: CASTEGVQGRFYGYTF. Complete variable domain (other parts from reference TRBV2 and TRBJ1-2): EPEVTQTPSHQVTQMGQEVILRCVPISNHLYFYWYRQILGQKVEFLVSFYNNEISEKSEIFDDQFSVERPDGSNFTLKIRSTKLEDSAMYFCASTEGVQGRFYGYTFGSGTRLTVV.

The genes are TRBV7-9 and TRBJ1-1; D unresolved. V lost 1 base and J lost 6, with 12 bases in between. The V gene's germline CDR1 is SEHNR and CDR2 FQNEAQ (reference sequence). This CDR3 is built from 14 residues. The CDR3 sequence is CASSLGDGWSEAFF. The DNA of the CDR3 is TGTGCCAGCAGCTTAGGAGACGGGTGGTCTGAAGCTTTCTTT.

This chain connects TRBV28 to TRBJ2-1; 13 nucleotides line up with TRBD2. V was clipped by 2 bases and J by 1 base; unmatched bases: 8. The CDR3 is 19 amino acids. Looked up from germline, CDR1 is MDHEN and CDR2 is SYDVKM. The CDR3 region is CASSLTWTSGRGSYNEQFF. The CDR3 nucleotides are TGTGCCAGCAGTTTAACTTGGACTAGCGGGAGAGGATCCTACAATGAGCAGTTCTTC. Based on the CDR3 plus reference TRBV28 and TRBJ2-1, the full variable domain is DVKVTQSSRYLVKRTGEKVFLECVQDMDHENMFWYRQDPGLGLRLIYFSYDVKMKEKGDIPEGYSVSREKKERFSLILESASTNQTSMYLCASSLTWTSGRGSYNEQFFGPGTRLTVL.

The chain links TRBV13 to TRBJ1-1; D is possibly TRBD1 (5 bases). This CDR3 has 12 amino acids. Trimming stripped 5 bases from V and 5 bases from J, with 9 bases between. In germline, CDR1 is PRHDT, CDR2 FYEKMQ (reference sequence). The DNA of the CDR3 is TGTGCCAGCAGCCTCAGGGTGACTGAAGCTTTCTTT. It specifies CASSLRVTEAFF. The variable domain in full, with the rest retrieved from reference TRBV13 and TRBJ1-1, is AAGVIQSPRHLIKEKRETATLKCYPIPRHDTVYWYQQGPGQDPQFLISFYEKMQSDKGSIPDRFSAQQFSDYHSELNMSSLELGDSALYFCASSLRVTEAFFGQGTRLTVV.